This T cell receptor (beta chain) stems from a study of CD8+ T cells in alopecia areata. Study as a whole: Those treated were given oral tofacitinib at 5 to 10 mg twice daily.

Study-level findings and limits: Many expanded lesional clones persisted in scalp and blood during tofacitinib.

Reverse transcribed after extraction, RNA yielded cDNA as the sequencing template. The protocol was immunoSEQ multiplex PCR, while the TCRdb copy is restricted to in-frame clones and leaves out a portion. The data contain about 210,000 clones, about three fifths of them seen just once; the ten biggest clones take up around 4%. Sample treatment: oral pan-JAK inhibitor, 5-10 mg twice daily. This clone was counted between two and nine times. Its target is not known. This receptor was obtained from a human donor with alopecia areata. The starting material was CD4+ T cells sorted from blood, obtained at week 4, from a patient treated with tofacitinib.

The CDR3 region has the DNA TGTGCCAGCTCACTCGACAGGCGCGAGCAGTACTTC. It specifies CASSLDRREQYF. V gene TRBV18 combines with J gene TRBJ2-7; D may be TRBD1 (6 bases). The CDR3 is made up of 12 amino acids. V was cut by 4 bases and J by 6 bases, with 10 bases left in between. CDR1 is KGHSH and CDR2 is LQKENI in the germline V gene. The variable domain in full, completed from reference TRBV18 and TRBJ2-7, reads NAGVMQNPRHLVRRRGQEARLRCSPMKGHSHVYWYRQLPEEGLKFMVYLQKENIIDESGMPKERFSAEFPKEGPSILRIQQVVRGDSAAYFCASSLDRREQYFGPGTRLTVT.